This T cell receptor beta chain was documented in a study of metastatic and nonmetastatic thyroid tumors. TCRdb re-called clones via MiXCR from the PCR reads. The sample lists some 10,000 clones; nearly 30% were seen once. Trimming pared 0 bases from V and 7 bases from J, leaving 5 bases between. The CDR3 is 11 amino acids. Germline values: CDR1 DFQATT, CDR2 SNEGSKA (reference sequence). Patients had received no treatment of any kind before thyroid surgery. The chain couples TRBV20-1 to TRBJ2-3, with no clear D. The TCR sequence derives from a female donor with papillary thyroid cancer or a benign thyroid nodule (not recorded which). Some clones in this sample may be carry-over from other donors' samples. Sequencing used tumor tissue. DNA for the CDR3: TGCAGTGCTAGAGATGCCCATACGCAGTATTTT. This gives the protein CSARDAHTQYF.